Following are 24 T cell receptor beta chains from one sample sequenced in a study of OX40 agonist ivuxolimab in advanced cancers. Clones were read by immunoSEQ multiplex PCR, and TCRdb kept only the in-frame ones, dropping some. There are roughly 83,000 clones in the sample; less than 95% occur only once, and 8.4% lies in the top ten. Sequenced material: CD4+ or CD8+ T cells sorted from blood, taken in a trial of the OX40 agonist ivuxolimab. The receptors originated from an adult with an advanced solid tumor such as melanoma, head and neck, liver or kidney cancer.

The chain uses TRBV12-5 and TRBJ1-2, with 7 nucleotides matching TRBD1. Germline lookup yields CDR1 LGHNT and CDR2 FRNRAP. This CDR3 has 13 amino acids. With 6 bases clipped from V and 10 bases from J, the junction kept 11 bases outside the gene matches. CDR3 residues: CASGSGTALDYTF. The DNA of the CDR3 is TGTGCTAGTGGCTCCGGGACAGCCCTGGACTACACCTTC.

The V and J genes are TRBV2 and TRBJ2-7; 13 nucleotides match TRBD2. J gave up 6 bases and V 6 bases, and 5 bases lay outside the gene matches. This CDR3 comprises 14 residues. CDR1 is SNHLY, CDR2 FYNNEI, per germline. The CDR3 DNA sequence: TGTGCCAGCAGACTAGCGGGGGGGCCGGGCGAGCAGTACTTC. This gives the protein CASRLAGGPGEQYF.

This clone ranks as medium-sized. The V gene is TRBV4-3, the J gene TRBJ2-4, with 7 bases that match TRBD2. The CDR3 has 18 amino acids. The junction had 11 bases not matched to a gene; V was cut back by 0 bases and J by 3 bases. Germline CDR1 is LGHNA and CDR2 is YSLEER. The CDR3 loop reads CASSQDWAASGDKNIQYF. CDR3 in DNA: TGCGCCAGCAGCCAAGATTGGGCGGCTAGCGGTGACAAAAACATTCAGTACTTC.

V is TRBV4-2 and J is TRBJ2-1; 16 bases fit TRBD2. Germline V gene data show CDR1 as LGHNA and CDR2 as YNFKEQ. The CDR3 totals 18 residues. The V segment lost 4 bases and the J segment 9 bases; nucleotides outside the gene matches: 12. CDR3 loop: CASSRPGTSGGAGAEQFF. In DNA, the CDR3 is TGTGCCAGCAGCCGTCCCGGGACTAGCGGGGGGGCCGGGGCTGAGCAGTTCTTC.

The chain joins TRBV2 to TRBJ2-1; D possibly corresponds to TRBD1 (5 bases). The CDR3 covers 13 residues. CDR1 and CDR2 from the germline V gene are SNHLY and FYNNEI. The V gene lost 2 bases and the J gene lost 10 bases, with 12 bases spanning the gap. The CDR3 DNA reads TGTGCCAGCAGTGAATGGGTCGCAGGGGAGCAGTTCTTC. Translation gives CASSEWVAGEQFF.

J is TRBJ2-1 and V is TRBV6-5; TRBD2 is a possible D gene (6 bases). Germline V gene sequence: CDR1 MNHEY, CDR2 SVGAGI. The V end lost 6 bases, the J end lost 8 bases, and 14 bases lay between the germline ends. The CDR3 totals 13 residues. The CDR3 coding sequence is TGTGCCAGCAGAAGGGACTGGAGCGATGAGCAGTTCTTC. It is translated as CASRRDWSDEQFF.

This chain links TRBV28 with TRBJ1-2; D ambiguous. Germline V gives CDR1 MDHEN, CDR2 SYDVKM. V lost 5 bases and J 3 bases, leaving 13 bases between the germline ends. This CDR3 has 14 amino acids. DNA of the CDR3: TGTGCCAGCAGTCCTTCCGGGTGGGACTATGGCTACACCTTC. Translation: CASSPSGWDYGYTF.

The chain links TRBV30 to TRBJ2-1; D unresolved. V was cut by 0 bases and J by 5 bases, with 8 bases left in between. The CDR3 is made up of 13 amino acids. Germline CDR1 GTSNPN, CDR2 SVGIG (reference sequence). CDR3 residues: CAWSVRQDNEQFF. DNA for the CDR3: TGTGCCTGGAGTGTACGGCAGGACAATGAGCAGTTCTTC.

The chain recombines TRBV19 with TRBJ2-3; 9 bases match TRBD1. The CDR3 totals 15 residues. Unmatched junction bases numbered 9, after V lost 5 bases and J lost 6 bases. CDR1 and CDR2 (germline): LNHDA, SQIVND (reference sequence). This CDR3 reads CASSYWTGDIDTQYF. As DNA, the CDR3 is TGTGCCAGTAGTTACTGGACAGGGGATATTGATACGCAGTATTTT.

The V call is TRBV6-6, the J call TRBJ1-1; the match to TRBD1 covers 9 bases. Germline loops: CDR1 MNHNY, CDR2 SVGAGI (reference sequence). This CDR3 is 15 amino acids long. Germline trimming cut 4 bases from V and 8 bases from J; bases unmatched to any gene: 11. The chain's CDR3 is CASSFPGQGLMEAFF. DNA of the CDR3: TGTGCCAGCAGTTTCCCGGGACAGGGTCTTATGGAAGCTTTCTTT.

The chain couples TRBV11-2 to TRBJ2-5; 13 bases map to TRBD2. CDR3 size: 16 residues. Germline CDR1 is SGHAT and CDR2 is FQNNGV. The junction had 7 bases not matched to a gene; V was cut back by 5 bases and J by 4 bases. The CDR3 here is CASSHWTSGSLETQYF. CDR3 in DNA: TGTGCCAGCAGCCATTGGACTAGCGGGAGTCTAGAGACCCAGTACTTC.

In the case of this clone: The sample contains more than one DNA sequence encoding this CDR3. This chain joins TRBV6-6 and TRBJ2-7; D not resolved. Trimming shortened V by 6 bases and J by 2 bases, and 5 bases separated the two germline ends. There are 11 residues in the CDR3. CDR1 and CDR2 (germline): MNHNY, SVGAGI (reference sequence). Written as DNA, the CDR3 is TGTGCCAGCAGCCCTGCCTACGAGCAGTACTTC. It translates to CASSPAYEQYF.

This clone was found a few times. The J gene is TRBJ1-5, the V gene TRBV7-9; no definite D call. The CDR3 runs 12 residues. The V and J ends lost 2 bases and 11 bases respectively, with 10 bases between them. Germline lookup yields CDR1 SEHNR and CDR2 FQNEAQ (reference sequence). CDR3 sequence: CASSLSPGSQHF. CDR3 nucleotides: TGTGCCAGCAGCTTAAGTCCGGGTTCCCAGCATTTT.

The V gene is TRBV14, the J gene TRBJ2-3; 7 positions match TRBD1. V was pared by 2 bases and J by 3 bases, with 8 bases of the junction left unmatched. Germline V gives CDR1 SGHDN, CDR2 FVKESK. The CDR3 consists of 16 residues. DNA for the CDR3: TGTGCCAGCAGCCAAATACAGACAGGGATAACAGATACGCAGTATTTT. Its protein product is CASSQIQTGITDTQYF.

This clone was observed once. The chain recombines TRBV4-2 with TRBJ1-2; D gene unclear. The CDR3 spans 12 residues. The germline V gene has CDR1 LGHNA and CDR2 YNFKEQ. V was cut by 5 bases and J by 4 bases, with 8 bases left in between. CDR3 residues: CASSDPIYGYTF. In DNA form, the CDR3 reads TGTGCCAGCAGCGACCCGATCTATGGCTACACCTTC.

J is TRBJ1-2 and V is TRBV6-1, with 9 bases identical to TRBD1. CDR1 MNHNS and CDR2 SASEGT come from the germline V gene. J was trimmed by 5 bases and V by 6 bases; bases with no gene match: 7. The CDR3 has 14 amino acids. This chain's CDR3 is CASRRQGEGYGYTF. The CDR3 coding sequence is TGTGCCAGCAGAAGACAGGGGGAAGGGTATGGCTACACCTTC.

The CDR3 region has the DNA TGTGCCTGGAGTGTGGGACAGGGTCATCAGCCCCAGCATTTT. Its protein product is CAWSVGQGHQPQHF. The chain carries TRBV30 and TRBJ1-5, with 9 bases matching TRBD1. V gave up 0 bases and J gave up 5 bases; unmatched junction bases: 2. This CDR3 comprises 14 residues. Germline CDR1 is GTSNPN and CDR2 is SVGIG (reference sequence).

The chain combines TRBV10-1 with TRBJ1-4, with 7 nucleotides matching TRBD1. The germline gives CDR1 WNHNN, CDR2 SYGVQD (reference sequence). The CDR3 spans 16 residues. Trimming at V came to 1 base and at J to 5 bases, leaving 7 bases not matched to a gene. CDR3 sequence: CASSEFYQGENEKLFF. The CDR3 DNA is TGCGCCAGCAGTGAGTTTTATCAGGGGGAGAATGAAAAACTGTTTTTT.

V and J are TRBV19 and TRBJ2-1, with 7 bases matching TRBD2. The V gene end was trimmed by 1 base and the J gene end by 9 bases; junction bases not matched to a gene: 3. The CDR3 is 13 amino acids. Germline lookup yields CDR1 LNHDA and CDR2 SQIVND (reference sequence). CDR3 protein: CASSIGGGTEQFF. CDR3 nucleotide sequence: TGTGCCAGTAGTATAGGGGGGGGAACTGAGCAGTTCTTC.

The rearrangement links TRBV27 to TRBJ2-3; 9 nucleotides line up with TRBD2. J lost 4 bases, V lost 5 bases, and 10 bases had no gene match. This CDR3 has 16 residues. CDR1 is MNHEY, CDR2 SMNVEV, per germline (reference sequence). CDR3 in DNA: TGTGCCAGCAGTGCCCCACTAGCGGGTTGGGCAGATACGCAGTATTTT. Translation gives CASSAPLAGWADTQYF.

J is TRBJ1-2 and V is TRBV9, with D perhaps matching TRBD1 (5 bases). V lost 4 bases, J lost 0 bases, and 19 bases lay in between. Germline CDR1 SGDLS, CDR2 YYNGEE. The CDR3 is made up of 17 amino acids. The DNA for the CDR3 is TGTGCCAGCAGCTCCCAAACCAGGGAAGTCTCTAACTATGGCTACACCTTC. Translated: CASSSQTREVSNYGYTF.

This chain connects TRBV6-1 to TRBJ1-5; TRBD1 matches at 7 bases. The length of the CDR3 is 19 residues. The germline CDR1 and CDR2 sequences are MNHNS and SASEGT. V lost 0 bases, J lost 0 bases, and 11 bases stayed unmatched. CDR3 in DNA: TGTGCCAGCAGTGAAGCGCGGGGGGACAGAACTCATAGCAATCAGCCCCAGCATTTT. Residues: CASSEARGDRTHSNQPQHF.

The CDR3 DNA is TGCGCCAGCAGCCCATATCGACAGGCTATCTCTGGAAACACCATATATTTT. This gives the protein CASSPYRQAISGNTIYF. This chain connects TRBV5-1 to TRBJ1-3; D possibly corresponds to TRBD1 (6 bases). Germline CDR1 SGHRS, CDR2 YFSETQ. CDR3 length: 17 amino acids. V was shortened by 4 bases and J by 0 bases, with 17 bases between the two germline ends.

This clone was detected only a few times. The J gene is TRBJ1-2, the V gene TRBV6-5, with D uncertain. Germline-derived CDR1 and CDR2 are MNHEY and SVGAGI. V shed 0 bases and J shed 5 bases, with 7 bases lying between them. This CDR3 spans 13 amino acids. The CDR3 nucleotides read TGTGCCAGCAGTTACTCTCATGGGTATGGCTACACCTTC. It codes for CASSYSHGYGYTF.